This passage covers 3 T cell receptor beta chains from one sample sequenced in a study of cytomegalovirus exposure and HLA in healthy donors (dated by TCRdb to 2015 to 2018). Libraries were built with the immunoSEQ multiplex PCR assay. For the multiplex PCR, a mixture combining 60 forward primers for TCR Vbeta segments and 13 reverse primers for TCR Jbeta segments was used. TCRdb holds this immuneACCESS table with in-frame rearrangements only. Some clones are missing; in checked studies, unresolved V genes explain under half, and the rest has no known cause. The sample contains 80,000 to 130,000 clones, roughly 70% of them found a single time. Over 4% of the sample is held by the ten biggest clonotypes. Specimen: PBMCs. Receptor source: a woman aged 18-29 years in good health and CMV-seropositive.

The chain couples TRBV7-3 to TRBJ2-5; D perhaps matches TRBD2 (7 bases). The germline V gene has CDR1 SGHTA and CDR2 FQGTGA. V was shortened by 5 bases and J by 11 bases, with 15 bases between the two germline ends. The CDR3 has 12 residues. This CDR3 is CASSRTGREQYF. Here the CDR3 DNA reads TGTGCCAGCAGCCGTACAGGGAGGGAGCAGTACTTC. Variable domain in full (rest from reference TRBV7-3 and TRBJ2-5): GAGVSQTPSNKVTEKGKYVELRCDPISGHTALYWYRQSLGQGPEFLIYFQGTGAADDSGLPNDRFFAVRPEGSVSTLKIQRTERGDSAVYLCASSRTGREQYFGPGTRLLVL.

The chain links TRBV5-6 to TRBJ2-5, with unresolved D. CDR3 size: 14 residues. CDR1 is SGHDT and CDR2 is YYEEEE in the germline V gene. V lost 2 bases, J lost 0 bases, and 8 bases lay in between. The CDR3, as DNA: TGTGCCAGCAGCTTTAGGAGACACCAAGAGACCCAGTACTTC. Amino acids: CASSFRRHQETQYF.

This chain joins TRBV27 and TRBJ2-7; 9 nucleotides match TRBD1. Germline CDR1 is MNHEY and CDR2 is SMNVEV (reference sequence). The ends lost 6 bases at V and 0 bases at J; junction bases unmatched: 6. The CDR3 is 15 amino acids. The CDR3 DNA is TGTGCCAGCAGGGAACAGGGGGCATACTCCTACGAGCAGTACTTC. Encoded protein: CASREQGAYSYEQYF.